Listed below are T cell receptor beta chains from one sample, sequenced in a study of T cell responses to AZD1222 COVID-19 vaccine. Some clones are missing from TCRdb's copy, which holds only in-frame ones; the method was immunoSEQ multiplex PCR. The sample lists 89,000 or so clones, about 86% occurring once. The sequencing used peripheral blood, collected on day 0 of AZD1222 vaccination. The receptors derive from an adult in good health. The CDR3 runs from the conserved cysteine through the conserved F or W. D genes are given only for firm matches. Part of the rows lack a size; the others show once, few, many or a class for expanded clones.

TRBJ1-1,TRBV9,few,.,CASSVTTGNTEAFF,TGTGCCAGCAGCGTAACTACAGGGAACACTGAAGCTTTCTTT
TRBJ2-1,TRBV28,.,.,CASSLWGSTSRDEQFF,TGTGCCAGCAGTTTATGGGGGAGTACTAGCAGGGATGAGCAGTTCTTC
TRBJ1-1,TRBV28,.,.,CASSFHLQGTEAFF,TGTGCCAGCAGTTTTCACCTCCAGGGAACTGAAGCTTTCTTT
TRBJ2-7,TRBV7-8,.,TRBD2,CASSQTLSGNYEQYF,TGTGCCAGCAGCCAAACCCTGAGCGGGAACTACGAGCAGTACTTC
TRBJ2-2,TRBV5-4,.,.,CASSLTGITGELFF,TGTGCCAGCAGCTTGACAGGGATCACCGGGGAGCTGTTTTTT
TRBJ2-7,TRBV7-3,.,.,CASSLNGVSSSEQYF,TGTGCCAGCAGCTTAAACGGGGTCAGCAGTTCCGAGCAGTACTTC
TRBJ2-5,TRBV6-4,.,TRBD1,CASSRDSETQYF,TGTGCCAGCAGTCGGGACAGCGAGACCCAGTACTTC
TRBJ2-3,TRBV6-5,.,.,CASLYDLLDTQYF,TGTGCCAGCCTTTACGACTTGTTAGATACGCAGTATTTT
TRBJ2-1,TRBV27,.,.,CASSPTYTGGAYNEQFF,TGTGCCAGCAGTCCCACGTATACAGGGGGGGCCTACAATGAGCAGTTCTTC
TRBJ1-2,TRBV18,.,.,CASSPSPSNYGYTF,TGTGCCAGCTCACCATCTCCAAGCAACTATGGCTACACCTTC